The rows below give T cell receptor beta chains drawn from one sample of a study of blood T cell repertoires in COVID-19. Here immunoSEQ multiplex PCR was the method, and the copy in TCRdb shows in-frame clones only, minus some. Here the sample spans 450,000 or so clones, 80% to 90% being singletons. The sample was peripheral blood. The receptors originated from a man younger than 35 with COVID-19, enrolled during active disease. Each CDR3 is given with its conserved first and last residue. D genes are given only for firm matches. The size field is filled for only some rows; it gives once, few, many or a size class.

.	TRBV7-2	TRBJ2-3	.	TGTGCCAGCAGCCGGGACTTGGACATAGATACGCAGTATTTT	CASSRDLDIDTQYF
.	TRBV19	TRBJ2-1	.	TGTGCCAGTAGTATAGGGGGTCGGCTAGCGACATCTCGGAAGTTCTTC	CASSIGGRLATSRKFF
.	TRBV2	TRBJ1-5	TRBD1	TGTGCCAGCAGTGTTGGGACAGCAGACAATCAGCCCCAGCATTTT	CASSVGTADNQPQHF
.	TRBV3-1/TRBV3-2	TRBJ2-1	TRBD2	TGTGCCAGCAGCCAAGGGGATAGCGGGAGGGCCGTCTCCTACAATGAGCAGTTCTTC	CASSQGDSGRAVSYNEQFF
once	TRBV7-9	TRBJ2-7	.	TGTGCCAGCAGCTTAGGTGGCGGTGCCTACGAGCAGTACTTC	CASSLGGGAYEQYF
.	TRBV21-1	TRBJ2-1	.	TGTGCCAGCAGCCCCGAGGGCTTAGCGGGGATCTACAATGAGCAGTTCTTC	CASSPEGLAGIYNEQFF
.	TRBV9	TRBJ2-7	.	TGTGCCAGCAGCGTAGAATTAGGGGGAGCCTACGAGCAGTACTTC	CASSVELGGAYEQYF
.	TRBV4-1	TRBJ2-7	TRBD2	TGCGCCAGCAGCCCTACGGGGGGAGGGGACTACGAGCAGTACTTC	CASSPTGGGDYEQYF
.	TRBV18	TRBJ2-1	.	TGTGCCAGCTCACCCGGGACTGCCTGGAATGAGCAGTTCTTC	CASSPGTAWNEQFF
.	TRBV27	TRBJ1-1	.	TGTGCCAGCAGTCCCTGGACGGGGGGCACTGAAGCTTTCTTT	CASSPWTGGTEAFF
.	TRBV9	TRBJ2-3	TRBD2	TGTGCCAGCAGCGTGACTAGCGGGATGCCAGATACGCAGTATTTT	CASSVTSGMPDTQYF
.	TRBV19	TRBJ2-5	TRBD2	TGTGCCAGTACCGGACTAGCGGGAGGGCAAGAGACCCAGTACTTC	CASTGLAGGQETQYF
.	TRBV5-4	TRBJ2-2	TRBD2	TGTGCCAGCAGCTTTGGGACTAGCGGGAGTCGAAGCGGGGAGCTGTTTTTT	CASSFGTSGSRSGELFF
.	TRBV7-6	TRBJ2-1	TRBD2	TGTGCCAGCAGCTCGGAAGGGACTAGCTACAATGAGCAGTTCTTC	CASSSEGTSYNEQFF
.	TRBV19	TRBJ2-2	.	TGTGCCAGTACCCCGGGTTGGAGCCGCAACACCGGGGAGCTGTTTTTT	CASTPGWSRNTGELFF
.	TRBV7-9	TRBJ1-3	.	TGTGCCAGCAGCTTAGGAGGTACAAACCTGTACTCTGGAAACACCATATATTTT	CASSLGGTNLYSGNTIYF
.	TRBV5-5	TRBJ2-1	.	TGTGCCAGCAGCCCGGACGGGCGGGTCCCCAGCTCCTACAATGAGCAGTTCTTC	CASSPDGRVPSSYNEQFF
.	TRBV6-1	TRBJ1-5	.	TGTGCCAGCAGTGACAAGCTCAATCAGCCCCAGCATTTT	CASSDKLNQPQHF
few	TRBV4-2	TRBJ2-5	TRBD2	TGTGCCAGCAGCCAAGGGAGACTAGCGGGCGAGACCCAGTACTTC	CASSQGRLAGETQYF
.	TRBV20-1	TRBJ1-2	TRBD1	TGCAGTGCTGGTGGACAGGGGTACTATGGCTACACCTTC	CSAGGQGYYGYTF
.	TRBV6-5	TRBJ2-5	TRBD1	TGTGCCAGCAGCACAAACAGGGGTCGGCAAGAGACCCAGTACTTC	CASSTNRGRQETQYF
.	TRBV5-1	TRBJ1-3	TRBD1	TGCGCCAGCAGCTTGCAACCCAGGTCGGGACAGGGCGGAAACACCATATATTTT	CASSLQPRSGQGGNTIYF
.	TRBV10-3	TRBJ2-5	TRBD1	TGTGCCATCAAACCGGGACAGGGCATCCTCGGGGAGACCCAGTACTTC	CAIKPGQGILGETQYF
few	TRBV5-1	TRBJ2-7	TRBD1	TGCGCCAGCAGCCCGGGACAGGGGAACCACGAGCAGTACTTC	CASSPGQGNHEQYF
once	TRBV27	TRBJ2-5	.	TGTGCCAGCAGTCCGCAAGAGACCCAGTACTTC	CASSPQETQYF
.	TRBV4-1	TRBJ2-1	.	TGCGCCAGCAGCTCCCGGGAGCGGAATGAGCAGTTCTTC	CASSSRERNEQFF
.	TRBV9	TRBJ2-2	TRBD1	TGTGCCAGCAGCGTAGATTTGGGGACAGGGGCCGGGGAGCTGTTTTTT	CASSVDLGTGAGELFF
few	TRBV7-2	TRBJ2-2	TRBD2	TGTGCCAGCAGCCTAACGGGACTAGCGGCTAACACCGGGGAGCTGTTTTTT	CASSLTGLAANTGELFF
.	TRBV24-1	TRBJ1-2	.	TGTGCCACCAGTGATCCAAGCGCAGGGCACTATGGCTACACCTTC	CATSDPSAGHYGYTF
.	TRBV5-1	TRBJ2-5	.	TGCGCCAGCAGCTTAGCGTCCCCCGTCCAAGAGACCCAGTACTTC	CASSLASPVQETQYF
.	TRBV18	TRBJ2-7	TRBD2	TGTGCCAGCTCAGCTAGCGGGGGGATAAACGAGCAGTACTTC	CASSASGGINEQYF
.	TRBV6-6	TRBJ2-1	TRBD2	TGTGCCAGCGATAGCGGGAGCTATGAGCAGTTCTTC	CASDSGSYEQFF
.	TRBV6-5	TRBJ2-3	TRBD2	TGTGCCAGCAAGCCTAGCGGGAGTATAGATACGCAGTATTTT	CASKPSGSIDTQYF
.	TRBV5-8	TRBJ1-5	.	TGTGCCAGCAGCTTCTCAGGGATGGGCAATCAGCCCCAGCATTTT	CASSFSGMGNQPQHF
once	TRBV5-1	TRBJ2-3	.	TGCGCCAGCAGCTTGCGCCTACGAGATACGCAGTATTTT	CASSLRLRDTQYF